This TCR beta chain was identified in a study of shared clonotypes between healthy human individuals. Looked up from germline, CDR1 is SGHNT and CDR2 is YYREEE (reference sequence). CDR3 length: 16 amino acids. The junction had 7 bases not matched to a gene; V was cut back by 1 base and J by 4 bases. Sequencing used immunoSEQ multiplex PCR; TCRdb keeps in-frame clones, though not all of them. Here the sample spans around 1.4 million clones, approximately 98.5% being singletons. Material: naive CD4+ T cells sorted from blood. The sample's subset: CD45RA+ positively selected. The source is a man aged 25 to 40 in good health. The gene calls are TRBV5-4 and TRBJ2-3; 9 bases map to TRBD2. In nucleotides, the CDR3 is TGTGCCAGCAGCTTGTCTAGCGGGGTGGGGGCAGATACGCAGTATTTT. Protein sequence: CASSLSSGVGADTQYF.